The TCR beta chain under discussion was sequenced for a study of T-cell memory formation after mild COVID-19. Deletions cut 6 bases from V and 5 bases from J, with 23 bases between. This CDR3 is 16 amino acids long. Barcoded TCR alpha and TCR beta cDNA libraries with UMIs came from 5'RACE using constant-segment primers. TCRdb re-analysed the 5' RACE reads in MiXCR, keeping a single row per CDR3 protein. The repertoire includes 300,000 to 400,000 distinct CDR3 sequences, 25% to 30% of them detected once, and approximately 13% sits in the top ten. Sequences were obtained from PBMCs or a T cell subset sorted from them (not recorded which). The chain carries TRBV12-3 or TRBV12-4 and TRBJ2-7; D gene uncertain. The TCR comes from an adult woman who had mild COVID-19 (a few samples of this study predate the infection). Cell type and time point are not known. The CDR3 DNA reads TGTGCCAGCAGCCAGGTGCCGCCCTCTAAATTTAACGAGCAGTACTTC. This codes for CASSQVPPSKFNEQYF.